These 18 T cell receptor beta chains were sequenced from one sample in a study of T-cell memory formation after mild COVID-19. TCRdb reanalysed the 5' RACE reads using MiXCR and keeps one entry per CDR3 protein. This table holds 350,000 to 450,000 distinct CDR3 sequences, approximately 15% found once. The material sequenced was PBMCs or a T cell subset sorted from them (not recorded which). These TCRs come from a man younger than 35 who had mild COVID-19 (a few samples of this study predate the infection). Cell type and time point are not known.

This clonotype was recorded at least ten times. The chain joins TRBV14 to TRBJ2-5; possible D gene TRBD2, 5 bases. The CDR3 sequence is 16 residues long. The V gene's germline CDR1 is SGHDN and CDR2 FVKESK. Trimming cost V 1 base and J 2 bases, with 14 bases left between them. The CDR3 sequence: CASSQGVGSVQETQYF. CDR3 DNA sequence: TGTGCCAGCAGCCAAGGAGTGGGTAGCGTACAAGAGACCCAGTACTTC.

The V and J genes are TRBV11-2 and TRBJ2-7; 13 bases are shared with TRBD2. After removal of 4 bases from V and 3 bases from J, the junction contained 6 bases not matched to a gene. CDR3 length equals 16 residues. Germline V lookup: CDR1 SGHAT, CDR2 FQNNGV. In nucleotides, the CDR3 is TGTGCCAGCAGCTCCCCGACTAGCGGGGGGATCTACGAGCAGTACTTC. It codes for CASSSPTSGGIYEQYF. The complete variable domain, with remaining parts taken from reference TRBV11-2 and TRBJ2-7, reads EAGVAQSPRYKIIEKRQSVAFWCNPISGHATLYWYQQILGQGPKLLIQFQNNGVVDDSQLPKDRFSAERLKGVDSTLKIQPAKLEDSAVYLCASSSPTSGGIYEQYFGPGTRLTVT.

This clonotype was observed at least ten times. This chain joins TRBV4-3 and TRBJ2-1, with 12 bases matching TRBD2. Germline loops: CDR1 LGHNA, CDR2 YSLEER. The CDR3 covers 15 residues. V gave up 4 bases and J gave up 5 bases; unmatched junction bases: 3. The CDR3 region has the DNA TGCGCCAGCAGCCGAGGACTAGCGGGGAACAATGAGCAGTTCTTC. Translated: CASSRGLAGNNEQFF.

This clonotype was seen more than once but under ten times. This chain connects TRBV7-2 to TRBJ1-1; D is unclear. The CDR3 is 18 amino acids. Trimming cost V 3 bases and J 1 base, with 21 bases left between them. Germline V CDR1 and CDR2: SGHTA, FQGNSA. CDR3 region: CASSFQISQQIWNTEAFF. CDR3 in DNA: TGTGCCAGCAGCTTCCAAATTAGCCAACAGATTTGGAACACTGAAGCTTTCTTT.

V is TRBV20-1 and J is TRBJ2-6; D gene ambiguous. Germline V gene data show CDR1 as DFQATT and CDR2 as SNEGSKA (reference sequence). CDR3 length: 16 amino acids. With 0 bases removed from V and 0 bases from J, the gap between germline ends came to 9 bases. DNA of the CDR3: TGCAGTGCTAGAGATCCAGGCCCCTCTGGGGCCAACGTCCTGACTTTC. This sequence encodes CSARDPGPSGANVLTF.

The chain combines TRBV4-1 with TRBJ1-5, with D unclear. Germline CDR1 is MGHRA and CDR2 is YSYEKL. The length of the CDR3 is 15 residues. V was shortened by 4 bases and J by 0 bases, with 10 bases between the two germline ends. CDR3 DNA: TGCGCCAGCAGCCCCCGGGCAATTAGCAATCAGCCCCAGCATTTT. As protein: CASSPRAISNQPQHF.

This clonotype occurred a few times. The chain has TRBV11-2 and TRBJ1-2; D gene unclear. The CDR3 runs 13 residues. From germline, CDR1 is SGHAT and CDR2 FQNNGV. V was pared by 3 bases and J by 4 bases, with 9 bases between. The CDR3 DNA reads TGTGCCAGCAGCTTCGGCGGTGCCTATGGCTACACCTTC. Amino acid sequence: CASSFGGAYGYTF.

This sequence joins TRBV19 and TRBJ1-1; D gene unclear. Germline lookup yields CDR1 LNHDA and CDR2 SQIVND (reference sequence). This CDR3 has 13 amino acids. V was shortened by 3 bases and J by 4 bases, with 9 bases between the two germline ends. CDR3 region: CASSMRLLTEAFF. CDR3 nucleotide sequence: TGTGCCAGTAGTATGAGGCTGCTCACTGAAGCTTTCTTT.

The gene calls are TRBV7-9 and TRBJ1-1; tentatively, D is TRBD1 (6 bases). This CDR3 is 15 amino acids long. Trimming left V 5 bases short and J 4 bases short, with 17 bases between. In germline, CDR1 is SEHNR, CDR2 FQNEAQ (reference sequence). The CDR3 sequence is CASSPRGGLSTEAFF. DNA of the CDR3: TGTGCCAGCAGCCCCCGAGGGGGGTTGAGCACTGAAGCTTTCTTT.

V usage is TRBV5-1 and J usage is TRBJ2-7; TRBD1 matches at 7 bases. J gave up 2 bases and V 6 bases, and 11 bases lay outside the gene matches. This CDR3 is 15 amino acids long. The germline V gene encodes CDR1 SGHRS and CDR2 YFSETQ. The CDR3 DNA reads TGCGCCAGCATCTCCAACCGGGACAGTCCCTACGAGCAGTACTTC. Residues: CASISNRDSPYEQYF. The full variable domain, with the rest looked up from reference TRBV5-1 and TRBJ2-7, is KAGVTQTPRYLIKTRGQQVTLSCSPISGHRSVSWYQQTPGQGLQFLFEYFSETQRNKGNFPGRFSGRQFSNSRSEMNVSTLELGDSALYLCASISNRDSPYEQYFGPGTRLTVT.

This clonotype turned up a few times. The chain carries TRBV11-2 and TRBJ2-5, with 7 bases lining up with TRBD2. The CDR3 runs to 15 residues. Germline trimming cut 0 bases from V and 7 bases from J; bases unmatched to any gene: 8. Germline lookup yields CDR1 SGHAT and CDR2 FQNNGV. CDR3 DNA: TGTGCCAGCAGCTTAGATCTAACTAGCGAGGGGACCCAGTACTTC. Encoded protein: CASSLDLTSEGTQYF.

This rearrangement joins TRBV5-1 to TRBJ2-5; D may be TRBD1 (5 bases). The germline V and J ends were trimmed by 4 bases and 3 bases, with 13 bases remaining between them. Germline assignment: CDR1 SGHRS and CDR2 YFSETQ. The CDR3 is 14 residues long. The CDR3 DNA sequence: TGCGCCAGCAGCCTGATGACAGTCGAAGAGACCCAGTACTTC. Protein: CASSLMTVEETQYF.

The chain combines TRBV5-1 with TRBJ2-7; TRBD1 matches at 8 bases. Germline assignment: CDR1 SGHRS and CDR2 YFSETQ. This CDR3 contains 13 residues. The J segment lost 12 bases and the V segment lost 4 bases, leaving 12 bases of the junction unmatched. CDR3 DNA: TGCGCCAGCAGCGTGGACAGGGTTTCTATGTGGTACTTC. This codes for CASSVDRVSMWYF.

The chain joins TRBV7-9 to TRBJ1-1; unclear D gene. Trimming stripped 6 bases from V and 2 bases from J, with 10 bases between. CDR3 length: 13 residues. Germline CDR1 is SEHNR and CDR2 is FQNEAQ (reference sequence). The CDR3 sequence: CASSPPSNTEAFF. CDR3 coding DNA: TGTGCCAGCAGTCCTCCAAGTAACACTGAAGCTTTCTTT.

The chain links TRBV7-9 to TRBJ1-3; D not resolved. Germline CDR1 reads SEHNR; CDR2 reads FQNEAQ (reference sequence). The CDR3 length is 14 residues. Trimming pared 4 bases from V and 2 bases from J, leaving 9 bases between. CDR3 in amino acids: CASSSKDAGNTIYF. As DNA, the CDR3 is TGTGCCAGCAGCTCCAAGGACGCTGGAAACACCATATATTTT.

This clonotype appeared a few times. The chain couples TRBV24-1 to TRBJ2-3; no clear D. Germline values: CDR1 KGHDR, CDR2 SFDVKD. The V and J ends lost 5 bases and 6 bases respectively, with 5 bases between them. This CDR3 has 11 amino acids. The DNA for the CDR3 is TGTGCCACCAGTGTCTCCGATACGCAGTATTTT. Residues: CATSVSDTQYF.

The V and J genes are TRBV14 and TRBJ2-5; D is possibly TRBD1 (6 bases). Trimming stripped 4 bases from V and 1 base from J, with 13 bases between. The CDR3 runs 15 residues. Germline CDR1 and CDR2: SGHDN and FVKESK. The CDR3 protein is CASSRRSDSQETQYF. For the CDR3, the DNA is TGTGCCAGCAGCCGAAGGTCGGACAGCCAAGAGACCCAGTACTTC.

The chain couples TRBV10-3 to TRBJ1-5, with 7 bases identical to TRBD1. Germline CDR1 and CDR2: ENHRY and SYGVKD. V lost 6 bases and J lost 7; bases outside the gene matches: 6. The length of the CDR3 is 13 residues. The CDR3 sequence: CAISVDRVQPQHF. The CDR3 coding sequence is TGTGCCATCAGCGTCGACAGGGTGCAGCCCCAGCATTTT.